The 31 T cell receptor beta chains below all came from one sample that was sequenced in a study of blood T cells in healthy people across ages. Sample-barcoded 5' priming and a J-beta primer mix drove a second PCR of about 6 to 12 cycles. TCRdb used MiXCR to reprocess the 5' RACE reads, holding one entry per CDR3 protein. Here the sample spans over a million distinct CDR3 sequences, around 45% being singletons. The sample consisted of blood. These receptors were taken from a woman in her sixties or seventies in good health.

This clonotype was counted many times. The CDR3 DNA reads as TGTGCCAGCACCACCGCTGGCAGACAGCAGTACTTC. Translating it yields CASTTAGRQQYF. The chain carries TRBV28 and TRBJ2-4, with D possibly TRBD1 on 5 matching bases. Trimming cost V 7 bases and J 13 bases, with 17 bases left between them. The germline gives CDR1 MDHEN, CDR2 SYDVKM. The CDR3 sequence is 12 residues long.

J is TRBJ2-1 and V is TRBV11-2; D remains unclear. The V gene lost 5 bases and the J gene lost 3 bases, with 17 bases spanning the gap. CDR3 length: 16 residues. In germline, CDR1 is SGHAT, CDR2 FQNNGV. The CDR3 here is CASSPPLAFGYNEQFF. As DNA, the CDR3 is TGTGCCAGCAGCCCCCCTCTCGCTTTTGGCTACAATGAGCAGTTCTTC.

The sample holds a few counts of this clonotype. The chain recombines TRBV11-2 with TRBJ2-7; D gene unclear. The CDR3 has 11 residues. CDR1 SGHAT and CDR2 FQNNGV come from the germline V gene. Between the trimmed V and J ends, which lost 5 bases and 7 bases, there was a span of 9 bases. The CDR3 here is CASSHTMEQYF. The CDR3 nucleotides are TGTGCCAGCAGCCACACCATGGAGCAGTACTTC.

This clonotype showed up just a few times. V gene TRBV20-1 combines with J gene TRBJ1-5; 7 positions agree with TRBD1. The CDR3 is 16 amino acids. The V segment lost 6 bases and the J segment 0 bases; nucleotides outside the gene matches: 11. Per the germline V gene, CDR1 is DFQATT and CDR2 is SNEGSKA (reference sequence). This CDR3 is CSAIKGASDSNQPQHF. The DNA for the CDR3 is TGCAGTGCAATCAAGGGGGCCTCCGATAGCAATCAGCCCCAGCATTTT.

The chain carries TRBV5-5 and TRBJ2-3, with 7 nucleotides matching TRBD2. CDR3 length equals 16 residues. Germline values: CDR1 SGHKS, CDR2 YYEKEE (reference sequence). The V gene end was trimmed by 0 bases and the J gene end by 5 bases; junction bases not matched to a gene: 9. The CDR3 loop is CASSLGEGKQGDTQYF. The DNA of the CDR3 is TGTGCCAGCAGCTTGGGGGAGGGGAAGCAGGGAGATACGCAGTATTTT.

This CDR3 reads CASSPLEQGLSYEQYF. CDR3 in DNA: TGTGCCAGCAGTCCACTAGAACAGGGCCTCTCCTACGAGCAGTACTTC. The gene calls are TRBV28 and TRBJ2-7; TRBD1 is a possible D gene (6 bases). Looked up from germline, CDR1 is MDHEN and CDR2 is SYDVKM. Deletions cut 5 bases from V and 0 bases from J, with 17 bases between. CDR3 length: 16 residues.

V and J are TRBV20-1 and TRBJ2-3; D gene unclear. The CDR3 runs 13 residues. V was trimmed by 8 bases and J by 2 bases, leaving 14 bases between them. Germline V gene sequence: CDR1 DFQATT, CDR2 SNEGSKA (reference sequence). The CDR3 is CSTDGRDTDTQYF. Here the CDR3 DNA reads TGCAGTACCGATGGGCGAGACACAGATACGCAGTATTTT.

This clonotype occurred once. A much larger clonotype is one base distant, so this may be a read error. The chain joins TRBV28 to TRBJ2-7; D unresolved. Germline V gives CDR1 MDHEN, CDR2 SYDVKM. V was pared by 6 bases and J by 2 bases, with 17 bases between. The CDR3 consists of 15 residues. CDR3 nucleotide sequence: TGTGCCAGCAGCGCTCCGGGTGTCCCCCCCTACGAGCAGTACTTC. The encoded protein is CASSAPGVPPYEQYF. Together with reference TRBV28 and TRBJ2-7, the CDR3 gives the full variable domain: DVKVTQSSRYLVKRTGEKVFLECVQDMDHENMFWYRQDPGLGLRLIYFSYDVKMKEKGDIPEGYSVSREKKERFSLILESASTNQTSMYLCASSAPGVPPYEQYFGPGTRLTVT.

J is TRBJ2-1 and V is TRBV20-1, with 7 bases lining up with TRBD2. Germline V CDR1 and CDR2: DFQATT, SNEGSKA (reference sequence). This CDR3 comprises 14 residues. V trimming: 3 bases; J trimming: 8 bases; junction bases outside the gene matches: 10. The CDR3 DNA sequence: TGCAGTGCTAGTAAGTGGGAGGGCCGCGATGAGCAGTTCTTC. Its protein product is CSASKWEGRDEQFF.

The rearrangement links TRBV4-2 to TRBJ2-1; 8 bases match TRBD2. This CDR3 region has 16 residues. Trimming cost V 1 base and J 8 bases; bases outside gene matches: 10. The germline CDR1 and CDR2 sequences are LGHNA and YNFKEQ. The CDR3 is CASSQVDTGGGYEQFF. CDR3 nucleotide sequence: TGTGCCAGCAGCCAAGTGGATACGGGGGGGGGCTATGAGCAGTTCTTC.

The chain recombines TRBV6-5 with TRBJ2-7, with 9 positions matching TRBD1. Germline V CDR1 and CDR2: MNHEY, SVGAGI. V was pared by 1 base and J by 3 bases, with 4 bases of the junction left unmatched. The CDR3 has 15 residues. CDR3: CASSYFLGQGYEQYF. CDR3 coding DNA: TGTGCCAGCAGTTACTTCTTGGGACAGGGCTACGAGCAGTACTTC.

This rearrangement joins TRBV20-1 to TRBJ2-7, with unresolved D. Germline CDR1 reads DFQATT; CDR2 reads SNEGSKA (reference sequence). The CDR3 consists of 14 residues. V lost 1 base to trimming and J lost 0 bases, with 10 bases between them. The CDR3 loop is CSARALKSSYEQYF. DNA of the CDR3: TGCAGTGCTAGAGCACTAAAGAGCTCCTACGAGCAGTACTTC.

This CDR3 is CASTGIGETQYF. In DNA, the CDR3 is TGTGCCAGCACGGGGATCGGGGAGACCCAGTACTTC. The chain uses TRBV2 and TRBJ2-5; the D gene is possibly TRBD2 (5 bases). The CDR3 extends over 12 amino acids. The germline V gene encodes CDR1 SNHLY and CDR2 FYNNEI. V lost 7 bases and J lost 5, with 11 bases in between. The whole variable domain, filled in from reference TRBV2 and TRBJ2-5, reads EPEVTQTPSHQVTQMGQEVILRCVPISNHLYFYWYRQILGQKVEFLVSFYNNEISEKSEIFDDQFSVERPDGSNFTLKIRSTKLEDSAMYFCASTGIGETQYFGPGTRLLVL.

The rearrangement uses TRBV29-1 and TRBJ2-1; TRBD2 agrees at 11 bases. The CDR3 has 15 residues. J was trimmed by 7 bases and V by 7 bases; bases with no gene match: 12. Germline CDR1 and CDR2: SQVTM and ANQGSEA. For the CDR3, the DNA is TGCAGCGCCCCAAGGCTAGCGGGAGGAGGGAATGAGCAGTTCTTC. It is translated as CSAPRLAGGGNEQFF.

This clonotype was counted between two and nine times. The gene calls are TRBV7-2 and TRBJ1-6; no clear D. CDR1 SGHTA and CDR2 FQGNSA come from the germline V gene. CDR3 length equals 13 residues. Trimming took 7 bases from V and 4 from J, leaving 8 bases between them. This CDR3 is CASTLAYNSPLHF. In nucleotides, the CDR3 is TGTGCCAGCACCCTAGCTTATAATTCACCCCTCCACTTT.

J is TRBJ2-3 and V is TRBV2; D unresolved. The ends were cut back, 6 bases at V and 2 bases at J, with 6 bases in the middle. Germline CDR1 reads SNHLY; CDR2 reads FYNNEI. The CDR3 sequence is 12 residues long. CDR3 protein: CASRQYTDTQYF. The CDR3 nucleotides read TGTGCCAGCAGGCAGTACACAGATACGCAGTATTTT. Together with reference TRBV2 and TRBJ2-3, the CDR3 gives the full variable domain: EPEVTQTPSHQVTQMGQEVILRCVPISNHLYFYWYRQILGQKVEFLVSFYNNEISEKSEIFDDQFSVERPDGSNFTLKIRSTKLEDSAMYFCASRQYTDTQYFGPGTRLTVL.

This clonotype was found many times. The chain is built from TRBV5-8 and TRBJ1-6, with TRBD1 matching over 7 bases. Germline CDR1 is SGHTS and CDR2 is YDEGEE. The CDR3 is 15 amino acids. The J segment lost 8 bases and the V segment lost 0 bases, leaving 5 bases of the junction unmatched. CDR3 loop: CASSLDTGAYSPLHF. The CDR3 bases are TGTGCCAGCAGCTTGGACACAGGGGCGTATTCACCCCTCCACTTT.

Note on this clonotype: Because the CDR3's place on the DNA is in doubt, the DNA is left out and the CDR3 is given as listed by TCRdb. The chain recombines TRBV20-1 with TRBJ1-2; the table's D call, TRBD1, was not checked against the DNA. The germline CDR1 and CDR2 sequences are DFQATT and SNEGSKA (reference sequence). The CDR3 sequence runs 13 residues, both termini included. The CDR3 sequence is CSALQTGDYGCTF.

The DNA for the CDR3 is TGTGCCAGCAGTGGCTTCCGGACGGCAACTAATGAAAAACTGTTTTTT. As protein: CASSGFRTATNEKLFF. The chain carries TRBV25-1 and TRBJ1-4, with D unresolved. The V end lost 4 bases, the J end lost 0 bases, and 12 bases lay between the germline ends. The CDR3 spans 16 residues. Germline CDR1 and CDR2: MGHDK and SYGVNS.

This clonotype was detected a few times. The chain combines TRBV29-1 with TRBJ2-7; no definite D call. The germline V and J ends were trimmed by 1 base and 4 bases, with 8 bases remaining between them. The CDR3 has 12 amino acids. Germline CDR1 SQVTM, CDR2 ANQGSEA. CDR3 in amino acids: CSVEASSYEQYF. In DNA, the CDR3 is TGCAGCGTTGAAGCTAGTTCTTACGAGCAGTACTTC.

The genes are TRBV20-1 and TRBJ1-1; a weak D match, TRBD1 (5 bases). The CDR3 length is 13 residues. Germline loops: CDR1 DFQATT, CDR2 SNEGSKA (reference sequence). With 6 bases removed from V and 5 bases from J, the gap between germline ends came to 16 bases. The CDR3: CSARHLGTTEAFF. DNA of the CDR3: TGCAGTGCCCGACACCTAGGGACGACTGAAGCTTTCTTT.

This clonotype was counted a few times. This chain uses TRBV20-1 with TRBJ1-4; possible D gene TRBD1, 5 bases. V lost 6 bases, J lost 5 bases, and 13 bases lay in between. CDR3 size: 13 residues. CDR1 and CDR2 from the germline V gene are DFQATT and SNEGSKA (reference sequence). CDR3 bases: TGCAGTGCGATCAGACAGACGAATGAAAAACTGTTTTTT. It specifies CSAIRQTNEKLFF.

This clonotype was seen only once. The CDR3 region is CSASPSGQYHEQYF. CDR3 DNA: TGCAGTGCTAGCCCGTCGGGACAGTACCACGAGCAGTACTTC. The chain couples TRBV20-1 to TRBJ2-4; TRBD1 matches at 7 bases. The better agreement between TRBJ2-7 and the DNA end casts doubt on the J call. From germline, CDR1 is DFQATT and CDR2 SNEGSKA (reference sequence). The CDR3 length is 14 residues.

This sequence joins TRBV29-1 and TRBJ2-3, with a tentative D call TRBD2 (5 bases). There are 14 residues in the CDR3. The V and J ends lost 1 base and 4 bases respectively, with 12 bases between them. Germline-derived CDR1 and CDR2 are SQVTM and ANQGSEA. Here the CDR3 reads CSVEVGRVADTQYF. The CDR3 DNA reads TGCAGCGTTGAAGTAGGGAGAGTGGCAGATACGCAGTATTTT.

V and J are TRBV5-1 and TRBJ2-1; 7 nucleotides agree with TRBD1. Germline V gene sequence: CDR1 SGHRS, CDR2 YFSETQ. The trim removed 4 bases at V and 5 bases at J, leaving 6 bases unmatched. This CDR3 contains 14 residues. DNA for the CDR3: TGCGCCAGCAGCAAAGAGACAGGGCACAATGAGCAGTTCTTC. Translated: CASSKETGHNEQFF.

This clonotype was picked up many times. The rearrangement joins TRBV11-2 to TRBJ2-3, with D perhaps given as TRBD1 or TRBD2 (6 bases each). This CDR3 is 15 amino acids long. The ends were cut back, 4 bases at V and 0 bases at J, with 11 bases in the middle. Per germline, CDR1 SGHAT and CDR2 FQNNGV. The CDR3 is CASSSTGASTDTQYF. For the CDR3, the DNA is TGTGCCAGCAGCTCCACGGGGGCTAGCACAGATACGCAGTATTTT.

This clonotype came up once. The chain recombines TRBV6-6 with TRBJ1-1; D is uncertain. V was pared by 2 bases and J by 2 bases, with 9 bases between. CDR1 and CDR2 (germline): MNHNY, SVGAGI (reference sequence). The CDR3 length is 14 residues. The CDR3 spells CASSYGSDNTEAFF. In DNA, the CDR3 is TGTGCCAGCAGTTACGGTTCGGATAACACTGAAGCTTTCTTT.

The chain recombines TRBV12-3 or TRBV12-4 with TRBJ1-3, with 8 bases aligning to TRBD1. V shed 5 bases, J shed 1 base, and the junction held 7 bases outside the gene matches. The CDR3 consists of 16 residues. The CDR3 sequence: CASSASGQGSGNTIYF. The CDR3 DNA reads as TGTGCCAGCAGTGCCTCTGGACAGGGATCTGGAAACACCATATATTTT.

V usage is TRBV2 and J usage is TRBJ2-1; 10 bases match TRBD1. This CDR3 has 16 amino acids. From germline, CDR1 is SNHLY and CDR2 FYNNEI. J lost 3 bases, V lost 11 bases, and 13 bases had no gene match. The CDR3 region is CAPRDRGLSGYNEQFF. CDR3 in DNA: TGTGCCCCCCGGGACAGGGGCCTATCGGGCTACAATGAGCAGTTCTTC.

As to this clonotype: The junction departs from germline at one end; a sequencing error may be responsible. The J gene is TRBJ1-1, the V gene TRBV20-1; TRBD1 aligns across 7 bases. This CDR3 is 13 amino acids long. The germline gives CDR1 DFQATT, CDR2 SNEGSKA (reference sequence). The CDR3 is CSARQGVFSEVFF. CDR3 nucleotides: TGCAGTGCTAGACAGGGGGTATTTAGTGAAGTTTTCTTT.

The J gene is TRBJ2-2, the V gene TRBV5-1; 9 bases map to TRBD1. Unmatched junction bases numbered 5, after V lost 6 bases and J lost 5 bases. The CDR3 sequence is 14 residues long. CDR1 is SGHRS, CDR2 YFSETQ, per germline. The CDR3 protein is CASTDRGGTGELFF. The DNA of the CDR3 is TGCGCCAGCACGGACAGGGGCGGTACCGGGGAGCTGTTTTTT.